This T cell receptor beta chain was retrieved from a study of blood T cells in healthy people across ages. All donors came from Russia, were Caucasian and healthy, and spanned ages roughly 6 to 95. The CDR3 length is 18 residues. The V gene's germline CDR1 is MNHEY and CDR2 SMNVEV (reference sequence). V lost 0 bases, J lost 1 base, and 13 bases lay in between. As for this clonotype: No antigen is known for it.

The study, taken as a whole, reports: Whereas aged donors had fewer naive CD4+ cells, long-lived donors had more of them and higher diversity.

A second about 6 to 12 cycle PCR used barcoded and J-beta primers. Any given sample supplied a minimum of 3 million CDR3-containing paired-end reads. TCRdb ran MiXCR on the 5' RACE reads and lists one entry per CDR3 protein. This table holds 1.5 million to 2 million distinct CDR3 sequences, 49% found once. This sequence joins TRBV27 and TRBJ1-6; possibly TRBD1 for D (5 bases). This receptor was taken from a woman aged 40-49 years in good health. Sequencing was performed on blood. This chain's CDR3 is CASSLSGRGRSYNSPLHF. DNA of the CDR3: TGTGCCAGCAGTTTATCTGGTAGGGGCCGATCCTATAATTCACCCCTCCACTTT.